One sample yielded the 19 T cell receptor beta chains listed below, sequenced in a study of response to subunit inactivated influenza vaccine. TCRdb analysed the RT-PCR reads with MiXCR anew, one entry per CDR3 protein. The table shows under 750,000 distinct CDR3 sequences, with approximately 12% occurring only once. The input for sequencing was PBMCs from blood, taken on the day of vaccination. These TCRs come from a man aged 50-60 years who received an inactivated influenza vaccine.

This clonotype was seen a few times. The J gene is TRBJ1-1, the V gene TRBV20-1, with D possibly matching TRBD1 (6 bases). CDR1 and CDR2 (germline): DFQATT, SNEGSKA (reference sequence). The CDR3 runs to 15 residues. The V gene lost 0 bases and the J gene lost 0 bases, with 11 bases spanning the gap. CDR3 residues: CSARDQGTLNTEAFF. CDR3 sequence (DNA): TGCAGTGCTAGAGATCAGGGGACACTGAACACTGAAGCTTTCTTT.

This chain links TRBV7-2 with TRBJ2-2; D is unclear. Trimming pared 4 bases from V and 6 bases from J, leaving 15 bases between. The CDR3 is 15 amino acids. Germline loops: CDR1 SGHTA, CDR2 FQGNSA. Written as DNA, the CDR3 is TGTGCCAGCAGCTACCACCTTCGAAACGCCGGGGAGCTGTTTTTT. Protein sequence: CASSYHLRNAGELFF.

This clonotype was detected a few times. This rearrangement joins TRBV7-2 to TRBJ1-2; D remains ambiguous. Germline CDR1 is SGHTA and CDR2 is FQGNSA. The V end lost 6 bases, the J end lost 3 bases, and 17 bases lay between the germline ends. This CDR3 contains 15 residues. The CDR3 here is CASRQKPGYDYGYTF. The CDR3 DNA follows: TGTGCCAGCAGACAAAAGCCGGGTTACGACTATGGCTACACCTTC.

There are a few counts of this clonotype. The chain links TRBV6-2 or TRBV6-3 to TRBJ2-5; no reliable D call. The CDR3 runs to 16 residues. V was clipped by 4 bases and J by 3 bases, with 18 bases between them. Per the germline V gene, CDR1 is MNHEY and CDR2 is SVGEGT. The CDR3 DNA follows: TGTGCCAGCAGTTCATCCCCCCCCGCTTACAAAGAGACCCAGTACTTC. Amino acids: CASSSSPPAYKETQYF.

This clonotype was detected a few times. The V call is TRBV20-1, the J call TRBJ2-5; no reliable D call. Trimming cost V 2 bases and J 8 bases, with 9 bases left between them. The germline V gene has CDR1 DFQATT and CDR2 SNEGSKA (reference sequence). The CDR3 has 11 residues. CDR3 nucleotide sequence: TGCAGTGCTAGATTTAGACCAACCCAGTACTTC. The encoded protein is CSARFRPTQYF.

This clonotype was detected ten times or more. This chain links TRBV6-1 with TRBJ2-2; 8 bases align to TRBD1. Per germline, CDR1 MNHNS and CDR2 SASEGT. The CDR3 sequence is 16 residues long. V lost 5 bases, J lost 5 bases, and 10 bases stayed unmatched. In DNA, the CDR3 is TGTGCCAGCAGTACCCGGACAGGGAAGAGGACCGGGGAGCTGTTTTTT. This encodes CASSTRTGKRTGELFF.

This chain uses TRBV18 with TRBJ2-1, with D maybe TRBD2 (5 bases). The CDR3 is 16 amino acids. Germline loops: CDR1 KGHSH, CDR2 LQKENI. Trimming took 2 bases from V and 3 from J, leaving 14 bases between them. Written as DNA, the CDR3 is TGTGCCAGCTCACCAGTAATCGGGGTGGTCTACAATGAGCAGTTCTTC. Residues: CASSPVIGVVYNEQFF.

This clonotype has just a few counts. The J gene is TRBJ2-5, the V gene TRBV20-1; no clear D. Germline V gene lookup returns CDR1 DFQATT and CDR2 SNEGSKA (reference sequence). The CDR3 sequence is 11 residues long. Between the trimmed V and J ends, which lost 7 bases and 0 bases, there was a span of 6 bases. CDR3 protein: CSVKYQETQYF. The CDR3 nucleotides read TGCAGTGTCAAGTACCAAGAGACCCAGTACTTC.

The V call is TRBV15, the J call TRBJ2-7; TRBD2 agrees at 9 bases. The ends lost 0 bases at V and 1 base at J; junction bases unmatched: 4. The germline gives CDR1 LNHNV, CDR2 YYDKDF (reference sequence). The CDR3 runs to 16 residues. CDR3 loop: CATSRDASGISYEQYF. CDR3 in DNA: TGTGCCACCAGCAGAGACGCTAGCGGGATATCCTACGAGCAGTACTTC.

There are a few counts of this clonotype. The CDR3 reads CASRRGTGDSNQPQHF. CDR3 DNA sequence: TGTGCCAGCAGAAGAGGGACAGGTGATAGCAATCAGCCCCAGCATTTT. J is TRBJ1-5 and V is TRBV12-3 or TRBV12-4, with 8 nucleotides matching TRBD1. Trimming took 6 bases from V and 0 from J; bases not matched to a gene: 7. This CDR3 region has 16 residues.

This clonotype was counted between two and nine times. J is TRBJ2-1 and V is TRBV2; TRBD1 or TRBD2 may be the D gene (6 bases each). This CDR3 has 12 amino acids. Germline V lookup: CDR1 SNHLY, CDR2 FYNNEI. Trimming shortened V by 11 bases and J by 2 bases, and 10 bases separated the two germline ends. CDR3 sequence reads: CAGGDTYNEQFF. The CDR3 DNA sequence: TGTGCCGGAGGGGACACCTACAATGAGCAGTTCTTC.

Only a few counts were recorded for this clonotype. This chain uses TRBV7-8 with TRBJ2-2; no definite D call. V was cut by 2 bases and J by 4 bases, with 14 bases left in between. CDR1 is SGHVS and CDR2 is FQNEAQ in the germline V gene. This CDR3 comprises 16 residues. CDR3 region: CASSLRVSWGTGELFF. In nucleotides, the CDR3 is TGTGCCAGCAGCTTAAGGGTCTCCTGGGGCACCGGGGAGCTGTTTTTT.

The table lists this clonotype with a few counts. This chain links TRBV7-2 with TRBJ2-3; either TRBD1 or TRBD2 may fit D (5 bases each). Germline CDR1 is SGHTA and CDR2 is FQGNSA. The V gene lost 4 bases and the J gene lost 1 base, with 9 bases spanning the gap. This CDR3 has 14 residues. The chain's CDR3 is CASSWDVGTDTQYF. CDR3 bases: TGTGCCAGCAGCTGGGACGTCGGCACAGATACGCAGTATTTT.

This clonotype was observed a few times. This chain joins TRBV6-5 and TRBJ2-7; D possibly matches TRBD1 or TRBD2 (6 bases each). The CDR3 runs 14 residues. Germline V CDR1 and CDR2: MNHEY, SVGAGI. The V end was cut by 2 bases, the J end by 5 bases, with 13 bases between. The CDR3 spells CASSYSYGGDEQYF. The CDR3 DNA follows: TGTGCCAGCAGTTACAGTTACGGGGGCGACGAGCAGTACTTC.

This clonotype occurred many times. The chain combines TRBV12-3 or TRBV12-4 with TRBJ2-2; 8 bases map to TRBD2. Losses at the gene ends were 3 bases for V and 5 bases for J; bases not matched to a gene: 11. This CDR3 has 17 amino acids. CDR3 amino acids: CASSFPRREGLTGELFF. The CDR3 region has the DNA TGTGCCAGCAGTTTTCCCCGACGGGAGGGCCTTACCGGGGAGCTGTTTTTT.

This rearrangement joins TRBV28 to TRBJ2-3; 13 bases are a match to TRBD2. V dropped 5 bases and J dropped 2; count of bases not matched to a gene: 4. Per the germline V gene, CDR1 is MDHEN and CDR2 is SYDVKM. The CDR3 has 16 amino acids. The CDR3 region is CASSPTSGRDTDTQYF. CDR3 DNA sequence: TGTGCCAGCAGTCCCACTAGCGGGAGGGACACAGATACGCAGTATTTT.

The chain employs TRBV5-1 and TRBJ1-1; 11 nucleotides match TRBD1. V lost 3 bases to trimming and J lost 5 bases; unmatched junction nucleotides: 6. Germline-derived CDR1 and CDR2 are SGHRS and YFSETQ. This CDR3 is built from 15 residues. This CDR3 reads CASSSMGQGGTEAFF. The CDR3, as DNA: TGCGCCAGCAGCTCGATGGGACAGGGGGGGACTGAAGCTTTCTTT.

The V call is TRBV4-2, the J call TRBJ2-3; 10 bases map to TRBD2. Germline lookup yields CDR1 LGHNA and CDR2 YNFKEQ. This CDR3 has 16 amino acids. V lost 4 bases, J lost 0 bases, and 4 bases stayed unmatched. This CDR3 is CASSLSGGLSTDTQYF. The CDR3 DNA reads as TGTGCCAGCAGCCTTAGCGGGGGGCTAAGCACAGATACGCAGTATTTT.

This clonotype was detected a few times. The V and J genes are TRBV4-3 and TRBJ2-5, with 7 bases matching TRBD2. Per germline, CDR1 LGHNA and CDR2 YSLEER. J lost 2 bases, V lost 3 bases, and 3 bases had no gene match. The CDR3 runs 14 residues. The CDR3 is CASSHGREQETQYF. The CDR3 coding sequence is TGCGCCAGCAGCCATGGGAGGGAACAAGAGACCCAGTACTTC.